These 15 T cell receptor beta chains were sequenced from one sample in a study of blood T cells in healthy people across ages. A second PCR of about 7 to 12 cycles used a sample-barcoded 5' primer and a J-beta primer mix. Each CDR3 protein is one row after TCRdb ran MiXCR on the 5' RACE reads. The repertoire holds approximately 600,000 distinct CDR3 sequences, with roughly 58% as singletons. Sequencing used blood. These receptors all come from a man in his 60s in good health.

The chain uses TRBV11-2 and TRBJ2-3; the D gene is possibly TRBD2 (5 bases). CDR1 is SGHAT and CDR2 is FQNNGV in the germline V gene. V lost 1 base and J lost 3, with 11 bases in between. The CDR3 extends over 15 amino acids. CDR3 DNA: TGTGCCAGCAGCTTAGGAGGGTATAATACAGATACGCAGTATTTT. Residues: CASSLGGYNTDTQYF.

V is TRBV7-9 and J is TRBJ2-1, with 11 nucleotides matching TRBD2. The DNA end lines up better with TRBJ2-7; the J call may be wrong. Germline values: CDR1 SEHNR, CDR2 FQNEAQ (reference sequence). CDR3 length: 16 amino acids. The CDR3 bases are TGTGCCAGCAGCTTAGCTAGCGGGGGGGCCGTAGATGAGCAGTACTTC. Encoded protein: CASSLASGGAVDEQYF.

The rearrangement links TRBV20-1 to TRBJ2-3; D tentatively fits TRBD1 or TRBD2 (5 bases each). Deletions cut 6 bases from V and 6 bases from J, with 16 bases between. This CDR3 comprises 13 residues. Germline lookup yields CDR1 DFQATT and CDR2 SNEGSKA (reference sequence). Here the CDR3 DNA reads TGCAGTGCCGCTGCTGGCGAGGGGGATACGCAGTATTTT. Protein: CSAAAGEGDTQYF.

V gene TRBV4-1 combines with J gene TRBJ2-5, with 11 bases that match TRBD2. Germline CDR1 and CDR2: MGHRA and YSYEKL. The V gene end was trimmed by 4 bases and the J gene end by 5 bases; junction bases not matched to a gene: 9. This CDR3 region has 16 residues. CDR3 in DNA: TGCGCCAGCAGCCCGACACTAGCGGGGGCTTGGGAGACCCAGTACTTC. Encoded protein: CASSPTLAGAWETQYF.

The chain employs TRBV29-1 and TRBJ1-1, with TRBD1 matching 9 bases. This CDR3 spans 13 amino acids. V shed 3 bases and J 7 bases; nucleotides not matched to a gene: 6. Per germline, CDR1 SQVTM and CDR2 ANQGSEA. CDR3 region: CSVDNRGLSEAFF. As DNA, the CDR3 is TGCAGCGTTGATAACAGGGGGCTGAGTGAAGCTTTCTTT.

This clonotype turned up a few times. The chain joins TRBV10-3 to TRBJ2-5, with 7 bases lining up with TRBD2. This CDR3 is 13 amino acids long. The germline V gene encodes CDR1 ENHRY and CDR2 SYGVKD. J gave up 3 bases and V 2 bases, and 0 bases lay outside the gene matches. CDR3 nucleotide sequence: TGTGCCATCAGTGAGGGGGGGGAAGAGACCCAGTACTTC. Protein product: CAISEGGEETQYF.

The V and J genes are TRBV20-1 and TRBJ2-5; 12 bases agree with TRBD2. After removal of 5 bases from V and 5 bases from J, the junction contained 3 bases not matched to a gene. CDR1 and CDR2 from the germline V gene are DFQATT and SNEGSKA (reference sequence). The CDR3 runs 13 residues. The CDR3 loop reads CSARTSGMETQYF. Written as DNA, the CDR3 is TGCAGTGCTCGGACTAGCGGGATGGAGACCCAGTACTTC.

V usage is TRBV3-1 and J usage is TRBJ1-4, with a weak D call TRBD1 (5 bases). From germline, CDR1 is LGHDT and CDR2 YNNKEL (reference sequence). Trimming removed 1 base at V and 0 bases at J, with 15 bases between. CDR3 length: 18 amino acids. CDR3 protein: CASSQVPPQGSTNEKLFF. CDR3 bases: TGTGCCAGCAGCCAAGTCCCCCCGCAGGGCTCAACTAATGAAAAACTGTTTTTT.

The rearrangement links TRBV5-1 to TRBJ2-3; 9 bases are a match to TRBD1. CDR3 length: 15 amino acids. J lost 3 bases, V lost 1 base, and 3 bases had no gene match. CDR1 and CDR2 from the germline V gene are SGHRS and YFSETQ. The CDR3 region is CASSLRTGETDTQYF. CDR3 sequence (DNA): TGCGCCAGCAGCTTGCGGACAGGGGAGACAGATACGCAGTATTTT.

CDR3 residues: CASSAGKAGTDTQYF. CDR3 DNA: TGTGCCAGCAGTGCGGGGAAGGCGGGCACAGATACGCAGTATTTT. The chain employs TRBV6-1 and TRBJ2-3; a possible D gene is TRBD2 (5 bases). The CDR3 runs to 15 residues. Germline CDR1 MNHNS, CDR2 SASEGT. V was trimmed by 4 bases and J by 1 base, leaving 12 bases between them.

The chain employs TRBV7-9 and TRBJ2-7; possibly TRBD2 for D (7 bases). V dropped 5 bases and J dropped 4 bases, with 27 bases sitting between them. The germline gives CDR1 SEHNR, CDR2 FQNEAQ (reference sequence). CDR3 length equals 18 residues. CDR3 sequence (DNA): TGTGCCAGCAGCGGACAGACTAGGGGGGGGAACCTCCCATACGAGCAGTACTTC. Protein: CASSGQTRGGNLPYEQYF.

CDR3 sequence reads: CASSPAGQRGVTDTQYF. As DNA, the CDR3 is TGTGCCAGCAGCCCGGCGGGCCAGCGGGGGGTCACAGATACGCAGTATTTT. The chain has TRBV4-2 and TRBJ2-3, with 9 bases matching TRBD2. CDR3 length: 17 amino acids. Germline CDR1 reads LGHNA; CDR2 reads YNFKEQ. Losses at the gene ends were 4 bases for V and 2 bases for J; bases not matched to a gene: 10.

V usage is TRBV12-3 or TRBV12-4 and J usage is TRBJ1-1, with D unresolved. The CDR3 is made up of 14 amino acids. The V and J ends lost 6 bases and 8 bases respectively, with 19 bases between them. The CDR3 loop reads CASRPPLAGGEAFF. CDR3 DNA: TGTGCCAGCAGACCTCCCTTAGCCGGCGGGGAAGCTTTCTTT.

V usage is TRBV18 and J usage is TRBJ1-4; no definite D call. CDR1 is KGHSH, CDR2 LQKENI, per germline. The CDR3 contains 14 residues. V gave up 2 bases and J gave up 4 bases, with 8 bases separating them. The CDR3 DNA follows: TGTGCCAGCTCACCAAGTTACATTAATGAAAAACTGTTTTTT. The encoded protein is CASSPSYINEKLFF.

This chain joins TRBV6-5 and TRBJ2-1; 10 bases match TRBD2. V trimming: 4 bases; J trimming: 8 bases; junction bases outside the gene matches: 11. Germline CDR1 MNHEY, CDR2 SVGAGI. The CDR3 totals 16 residues. CDR3 protein: CASSFFTSGEGDEQFF. The CDR3 nucleotides read TGTGCCAGCAGTTTCTTCACTAGCGGGGAGGGAGATGAGCAGTTCTTC.